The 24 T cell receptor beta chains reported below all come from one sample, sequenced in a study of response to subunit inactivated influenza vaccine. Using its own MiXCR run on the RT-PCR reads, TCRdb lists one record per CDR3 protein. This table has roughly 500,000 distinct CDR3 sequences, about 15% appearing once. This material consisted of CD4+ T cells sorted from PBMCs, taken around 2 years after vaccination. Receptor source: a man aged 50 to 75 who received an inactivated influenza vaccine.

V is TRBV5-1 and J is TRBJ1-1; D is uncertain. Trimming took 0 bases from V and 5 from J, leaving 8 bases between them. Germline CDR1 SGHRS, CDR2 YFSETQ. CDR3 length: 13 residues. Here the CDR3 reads CASSLDSQTEAFF. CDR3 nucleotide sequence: TGCGCCAGCAGCTTGGATTCACAGACTGAAGCTTTCTTT.

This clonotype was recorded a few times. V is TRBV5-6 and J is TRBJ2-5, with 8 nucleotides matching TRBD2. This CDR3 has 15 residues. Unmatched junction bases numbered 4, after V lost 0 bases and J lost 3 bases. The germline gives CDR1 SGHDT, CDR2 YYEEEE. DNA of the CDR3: TGTGCCAGCAGCTTGGTTGGGACTAGAGAAGAGACCCAGTACTTC. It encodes CASSLVGTREETQYF. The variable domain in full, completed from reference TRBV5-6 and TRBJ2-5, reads DAGVTQSPTHLIKTRGQQVTLRCSPKSGHDTVSWYQQALGQGPQFIFQYYEEEERQRGNFPDRFSGHQFPNYSSELNVNALLLGDSALYLCASSLVGTREETQYFGPGTRLLVL.

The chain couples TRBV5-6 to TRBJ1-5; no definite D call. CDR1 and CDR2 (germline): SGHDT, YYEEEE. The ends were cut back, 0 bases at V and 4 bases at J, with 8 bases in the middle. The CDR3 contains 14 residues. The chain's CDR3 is CASSLGGFNQPQHF. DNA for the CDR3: TGTGCCAGCAGCTTGGGAGGGTTTAATCAGCCCCAGCATTTT.

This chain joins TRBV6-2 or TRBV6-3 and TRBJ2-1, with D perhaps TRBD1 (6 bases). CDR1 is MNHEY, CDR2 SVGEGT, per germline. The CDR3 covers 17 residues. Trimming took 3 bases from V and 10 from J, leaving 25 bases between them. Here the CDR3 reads CASSYILTGMPYGEQFF. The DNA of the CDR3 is TGTGCCAGCAGTTATATCCTGACAGGAATGCCTTACGGGGAGCAGTTCTTC.

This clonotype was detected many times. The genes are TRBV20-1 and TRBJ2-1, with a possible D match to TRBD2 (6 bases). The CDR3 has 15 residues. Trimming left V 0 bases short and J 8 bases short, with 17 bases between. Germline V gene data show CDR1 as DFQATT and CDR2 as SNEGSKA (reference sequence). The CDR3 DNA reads TGCAGTGCTAGAGACTACTTTAAAGCGGGCGATGAGCAGTTCTTC. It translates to CSARDYFKAGDEQFF.

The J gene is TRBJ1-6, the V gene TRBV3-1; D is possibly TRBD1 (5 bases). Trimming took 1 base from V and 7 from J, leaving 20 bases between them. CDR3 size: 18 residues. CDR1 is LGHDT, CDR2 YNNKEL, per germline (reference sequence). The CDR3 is CASSQVSPTVNSNSPLHF. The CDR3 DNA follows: TGTGCCAGCAGCCAAGTTTCTCCGACAGTCAATTCCAATTCACCCCTCCACTTT.

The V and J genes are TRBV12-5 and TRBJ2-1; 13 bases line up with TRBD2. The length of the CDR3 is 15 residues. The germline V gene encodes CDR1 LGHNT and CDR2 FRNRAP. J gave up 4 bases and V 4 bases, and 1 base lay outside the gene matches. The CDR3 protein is CASGSGLAGYNEQFF. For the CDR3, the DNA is TGTGCTAGTGGTTCGGGACTAGCGGGATACAATGAGCAGTTCTTC. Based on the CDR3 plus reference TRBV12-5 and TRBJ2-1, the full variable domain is DARVTQTPRHKVTEMGQEVTMRCQPILGHNTVFWYRQTMMQGLELLAYFRNRAPLDDSGMPKDRFSAEMPDATLATLKIQPSEPRDSAVYFCASGSGLAGYNEQFFGPGTRLTVL.

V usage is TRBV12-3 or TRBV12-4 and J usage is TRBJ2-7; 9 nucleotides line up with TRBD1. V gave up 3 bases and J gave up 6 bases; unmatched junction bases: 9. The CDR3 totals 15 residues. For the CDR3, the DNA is TGTGCCAGCAGTTTCTCGGGACAGGGCCCAAGCGAGCAGTACTTC. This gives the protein CASSFSGQGPSEQYF.

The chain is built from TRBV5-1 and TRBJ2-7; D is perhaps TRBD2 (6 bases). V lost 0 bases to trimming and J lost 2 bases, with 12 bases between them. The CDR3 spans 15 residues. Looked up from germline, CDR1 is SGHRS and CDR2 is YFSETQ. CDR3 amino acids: CASSLGAGTTYEQYF. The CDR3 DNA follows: TGCGCCAGCAGCTTGGGTGCGGGAACCACCTACGAGCAGTACTTC.

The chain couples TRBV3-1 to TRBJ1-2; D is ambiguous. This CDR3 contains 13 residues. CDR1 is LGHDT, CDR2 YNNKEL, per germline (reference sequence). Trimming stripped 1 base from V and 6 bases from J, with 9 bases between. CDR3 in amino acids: CASSQGGIDGYTF. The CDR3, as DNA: TGTGCCAGCAGCCAAGGAGGGATCGATGGCTACACCTTC.

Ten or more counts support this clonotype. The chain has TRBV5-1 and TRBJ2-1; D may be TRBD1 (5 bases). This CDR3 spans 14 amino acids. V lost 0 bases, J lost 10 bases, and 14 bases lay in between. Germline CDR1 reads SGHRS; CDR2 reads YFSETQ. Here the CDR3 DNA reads TGCGCCAGCAGCTTGGGAGCGACAGATTCCGAGCAGTTCTTC. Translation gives CASSLGATDSEQFF.

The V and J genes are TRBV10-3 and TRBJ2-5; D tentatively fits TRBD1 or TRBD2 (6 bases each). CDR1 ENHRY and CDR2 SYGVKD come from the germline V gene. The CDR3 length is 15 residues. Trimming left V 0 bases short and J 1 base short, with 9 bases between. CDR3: CAISESWGAQETQYF. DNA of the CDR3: TGTGCCATCAGTGAGTCGTGGGGGGCCCAAGAGACCCAGTACTTC.

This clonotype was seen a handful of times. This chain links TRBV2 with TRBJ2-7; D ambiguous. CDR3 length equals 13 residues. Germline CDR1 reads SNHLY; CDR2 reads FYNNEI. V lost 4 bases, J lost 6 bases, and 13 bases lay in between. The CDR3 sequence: CASSVSKGVEQYF. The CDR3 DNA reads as TGTGCCAGCAGTGTTTCGAAGGGCGTCGAGCAGTACTTC.

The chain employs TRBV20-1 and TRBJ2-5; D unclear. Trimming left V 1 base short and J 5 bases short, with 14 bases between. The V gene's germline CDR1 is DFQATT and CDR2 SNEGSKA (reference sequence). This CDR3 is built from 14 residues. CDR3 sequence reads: CSARVHLGGETQYF. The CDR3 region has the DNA TGCAGTGCTAGAGTTCACCTCGGTGGTGAGACCCAGTACTTC.

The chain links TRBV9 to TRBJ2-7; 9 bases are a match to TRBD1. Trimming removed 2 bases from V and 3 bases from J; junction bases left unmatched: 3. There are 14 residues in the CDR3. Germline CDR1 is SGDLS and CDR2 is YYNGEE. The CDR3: CASSVPGQGYEQYF. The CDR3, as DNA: TGTGCCAGCAGCGTGCCGGGACAGGGCTACGAGCAGTACTTC.

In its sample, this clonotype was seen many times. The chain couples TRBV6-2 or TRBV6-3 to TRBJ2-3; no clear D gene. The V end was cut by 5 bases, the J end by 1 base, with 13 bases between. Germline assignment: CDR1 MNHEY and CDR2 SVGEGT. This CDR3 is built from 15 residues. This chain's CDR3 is CASSPISRGTDTQYF. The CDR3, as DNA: TGTGCCAGCAGTCCAATAAGTAGGGGCACAGATACGCAGTATTTT.

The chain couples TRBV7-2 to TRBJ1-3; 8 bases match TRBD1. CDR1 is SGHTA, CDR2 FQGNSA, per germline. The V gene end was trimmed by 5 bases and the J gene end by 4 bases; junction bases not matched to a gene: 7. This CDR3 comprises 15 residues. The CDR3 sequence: CASSAQGARGNTIYF. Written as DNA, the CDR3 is TGTGCCAGCAGCGCCCAGGGGGCGCGGGGAAACACCATATATTTT.

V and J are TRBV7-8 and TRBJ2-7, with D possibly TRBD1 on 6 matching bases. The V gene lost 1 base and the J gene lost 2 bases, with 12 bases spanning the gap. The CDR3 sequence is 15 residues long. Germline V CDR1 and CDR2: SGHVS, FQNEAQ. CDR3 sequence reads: CASSLVDGTTYEQYF. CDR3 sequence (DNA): TGTGCCAGCAGCTTAGTTGATGGGACAACCTACGAGCAGTACTTC.

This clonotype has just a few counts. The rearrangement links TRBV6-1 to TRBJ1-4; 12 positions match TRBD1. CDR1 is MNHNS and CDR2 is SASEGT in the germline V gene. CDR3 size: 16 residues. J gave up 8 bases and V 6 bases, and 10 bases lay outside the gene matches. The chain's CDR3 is CASRRGTGGLSEKLFF. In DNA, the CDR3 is TGTGCCAGCAGGAGAGGGACAGGGGGCTTGTCGGAAAAACTGTTTTTT.

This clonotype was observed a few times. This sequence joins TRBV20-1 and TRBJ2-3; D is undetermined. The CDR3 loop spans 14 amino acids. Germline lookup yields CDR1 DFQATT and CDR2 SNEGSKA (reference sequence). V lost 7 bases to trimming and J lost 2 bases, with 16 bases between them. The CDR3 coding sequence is TGCAGTGAAACCCAGATGCGCAACACAGATACGCAGTATTTT. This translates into CSETQMRNTDTQYF.

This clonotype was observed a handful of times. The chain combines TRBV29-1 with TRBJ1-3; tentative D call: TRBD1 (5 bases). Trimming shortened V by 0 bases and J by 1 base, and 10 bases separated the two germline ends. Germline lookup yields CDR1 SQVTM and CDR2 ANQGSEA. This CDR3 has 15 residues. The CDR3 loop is CSVEDYGQSGNTIYF. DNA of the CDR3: TGCAGCGTTGAAGATTACGGACAATCTGGAAACACCATATATTTT. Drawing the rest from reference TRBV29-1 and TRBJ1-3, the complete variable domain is SAVISQKPSRDICQRGTSLTIQCQVDSQVTMMFWYRQQPGQSLTLIATANQGSEATYESGFVIDKFPISRPNLTFSTLTVSNMSPEDSSIYLCSVEDYGQSGNTIYFGEGSWLTVV.

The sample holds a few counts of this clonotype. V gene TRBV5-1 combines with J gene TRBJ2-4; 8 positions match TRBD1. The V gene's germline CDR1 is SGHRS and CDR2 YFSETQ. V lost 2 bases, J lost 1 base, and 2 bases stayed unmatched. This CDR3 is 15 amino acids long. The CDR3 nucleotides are TGCGCCAGCAGCTTCCAGGGGGCGGCCAAAAACATTCAGTACTTC. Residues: CASSFQGAAKNIQYF.

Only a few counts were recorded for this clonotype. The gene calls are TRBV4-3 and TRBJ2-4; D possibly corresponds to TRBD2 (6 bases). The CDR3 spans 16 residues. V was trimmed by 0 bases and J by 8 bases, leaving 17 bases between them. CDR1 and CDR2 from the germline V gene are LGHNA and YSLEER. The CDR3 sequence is CASSQDWRDLGDIQYF. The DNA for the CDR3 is TGCGCCAGCAGCCAAGATTGGAGGGATCTAGGAGACATTCAGTACTTC.

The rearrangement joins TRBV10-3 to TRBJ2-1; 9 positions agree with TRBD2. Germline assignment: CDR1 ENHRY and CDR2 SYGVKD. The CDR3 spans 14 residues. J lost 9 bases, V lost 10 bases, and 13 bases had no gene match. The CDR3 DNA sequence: TGTGCCACCGGGGGGCGGGAGGGAATGGGTGAGCAGTTCTTC. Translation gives CATGGREGMGEQFF.